The entry below gives a single T cell receptor beta chain sequence along with its context. The source of the sample is a study of blood T cell repertoires in COVID-19. Overall study context: T cells, B-cell-depleted T cells, or PBMCs supplied cDNA or gDNA.

This CDR3 contains 16 residues. Germline V gene lookup returns CDR1 LGHDT and CDR2 YNNKEL (reference sequence). The V end lost 2 bases, the J end lost 3 bases, and 13 bases lay between the germline ends. Sequencing used immunoSEQ multiplex PCR; TCRdb keeps in-frame clones, though not all of them. This table has a few hundred thousand clones, 86% appearing once. The sample was peripheral blood. The chain uses TRBV3-1 (or the pseudogene TRBV3-2) and TRBJ2-2; D not certain. The clonotype originates from a woman between 45 and 60 years old with COVID-19, enrolled during active disease. The CDR3 DNA reads TGTGCCAGCAGCCAAAAGAATTTCTACTACACCGGGGAGCTGTTTTTT. Translated, it gives CASSQKNFYYTGELFF.